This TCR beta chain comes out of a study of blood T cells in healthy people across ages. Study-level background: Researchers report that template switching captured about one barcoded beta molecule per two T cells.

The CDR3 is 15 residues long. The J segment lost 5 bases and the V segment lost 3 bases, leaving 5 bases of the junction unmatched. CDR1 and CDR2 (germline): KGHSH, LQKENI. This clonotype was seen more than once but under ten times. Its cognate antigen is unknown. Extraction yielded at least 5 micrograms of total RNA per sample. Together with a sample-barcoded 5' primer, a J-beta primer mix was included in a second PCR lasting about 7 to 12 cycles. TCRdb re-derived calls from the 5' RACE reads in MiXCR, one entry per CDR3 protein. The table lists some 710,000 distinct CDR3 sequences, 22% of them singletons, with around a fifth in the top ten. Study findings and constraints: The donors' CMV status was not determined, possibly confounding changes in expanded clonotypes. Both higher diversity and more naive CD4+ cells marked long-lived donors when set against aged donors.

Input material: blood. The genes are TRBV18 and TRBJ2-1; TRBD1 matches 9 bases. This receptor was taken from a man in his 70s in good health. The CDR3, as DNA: TGTGCCAGCTCACCGGTACAGGGGGCTAACAATGAGCAGTTCTTC. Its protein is CASSPVQGANNEQFF.